This TCR beta chain is from a study of human T cells and chemical hapten exposure. TCRdb independently ran MiXCR on the RACE reads; one entry per CDR3 protein. The sample shows about 84,000 distinct CDR3 sequences, more than 9% of them seen only once. The CDR3 consists of 15 residues. Time point meaning: patch test 2, 6 weeks after DPC sensitization. As to treatment: therapeutic diphenylcyclopropenone sensitization with weekly scalp DPC. This clonotype has just a few counts. The sample consisted of whole blood, taken in connection with sensitization to the hapten diphenylcyclopropenone (DPC). The chain couples TRBV21-1 to TRBJ2-1; the table gives TRBD2 as D, unverified against the DNA. TRBV21-1 is a pseudogene segment. This TCR derives from a woman between 50 and 59 years old with alopecia areata. Some clones in this sample may be carry-over from other donors' samples. The CDR3 protein is CASSYTSGIRNEQFF. In DNA, the CDR3 is TGTGCCAGCAGCTACACTAGCGGGATCCGGAATGAGCAGTTCTTC.